Detailed here is one T cell receptor beta chain. The record originates from a study of cytomegalovirus exposure and HLA in healthy donors. It was with 60 Vbeta and 13 Jbeta primers that the PCR ran. TCRdb's copy holds only in-frame clones and misses some; the assay was immunoSEQ multiplex PCR. Here the sample spans 120,000 to 150,000 clones, around 79% being singletons. From germline, CDR1 is SGHRS and CDR2 YFSETQ. The CDR3 totals 16 residues. The J segment lost 6 bases and the V segment lost 5 bases, leaving 12 bases of the junction unmatched. The chain couples TRBV5-1 to TRBJ2-3; 10 positions match TRBD1. Sequencing used PBMCs. The source of this sequence is a male donor in good health and CMV-seronegative. The CDR3 loop is CASRSLTGGIRDTQYF. CDR3 DNA sequence: TGCGCCAGCAGATCCTTGACAGGGGGCATCAGGGATACGCAGTATTTT.